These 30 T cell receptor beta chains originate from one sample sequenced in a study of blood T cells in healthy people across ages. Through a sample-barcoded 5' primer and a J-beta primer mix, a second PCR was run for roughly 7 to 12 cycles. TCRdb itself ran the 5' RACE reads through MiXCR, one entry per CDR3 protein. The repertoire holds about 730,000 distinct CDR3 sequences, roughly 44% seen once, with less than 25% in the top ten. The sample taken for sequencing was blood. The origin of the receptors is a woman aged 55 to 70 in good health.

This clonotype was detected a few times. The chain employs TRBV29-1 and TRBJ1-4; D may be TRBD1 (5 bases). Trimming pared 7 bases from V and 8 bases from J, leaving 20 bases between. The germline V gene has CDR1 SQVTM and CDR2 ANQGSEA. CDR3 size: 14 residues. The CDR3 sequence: CSAAGAGRREKLFF. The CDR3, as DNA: TGCAGCGCCGCAGGTGCAGGGCGGAGGGAAAAACTGTTTTTT.

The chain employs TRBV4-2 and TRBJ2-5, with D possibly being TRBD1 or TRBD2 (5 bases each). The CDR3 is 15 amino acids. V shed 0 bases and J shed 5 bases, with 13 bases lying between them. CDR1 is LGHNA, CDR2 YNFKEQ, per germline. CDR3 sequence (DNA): TGTGCCAGCAGCCAAGAGGTAGGGGCGGGTGAGACCCAGTACTTC. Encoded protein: CASSQEVGAGETQYF.

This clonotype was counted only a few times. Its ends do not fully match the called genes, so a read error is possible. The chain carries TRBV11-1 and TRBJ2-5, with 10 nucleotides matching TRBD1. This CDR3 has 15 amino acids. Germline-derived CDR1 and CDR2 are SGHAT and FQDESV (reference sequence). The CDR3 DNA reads TGTGCCAGCAGCTCAGTTACCGGGACAGGGGAGACCCAGTATTTC. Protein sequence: CASSSVTGTGETQYF.

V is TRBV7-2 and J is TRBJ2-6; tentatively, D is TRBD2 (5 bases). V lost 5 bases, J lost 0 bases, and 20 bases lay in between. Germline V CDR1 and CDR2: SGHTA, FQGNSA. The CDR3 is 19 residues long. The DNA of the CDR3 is TGTGCCAGCAGCCCCCGCCCGGCTAGCACCGGCTCTGGGGCCAACGTCCTGACTTTC. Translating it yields CASSPRPASTGSGANVLTF.

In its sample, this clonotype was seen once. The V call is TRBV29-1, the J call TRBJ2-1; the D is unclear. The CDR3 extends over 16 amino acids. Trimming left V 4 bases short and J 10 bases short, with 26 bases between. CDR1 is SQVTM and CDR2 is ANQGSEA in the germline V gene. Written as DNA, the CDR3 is TGCAGCGTTGTAACGGTCATTCGACTGGGGATCAACGAGCAGTTCTTC. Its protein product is CSVVTVIRLGINEQFF.

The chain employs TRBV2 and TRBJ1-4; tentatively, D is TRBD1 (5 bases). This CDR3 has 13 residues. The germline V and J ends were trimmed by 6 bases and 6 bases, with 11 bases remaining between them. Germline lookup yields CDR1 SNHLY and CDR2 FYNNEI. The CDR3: CASRDGHDEKLFF. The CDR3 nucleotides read TGTGCCAGCAGGGACGGACACGATGAAAAACTGTTTTTT.

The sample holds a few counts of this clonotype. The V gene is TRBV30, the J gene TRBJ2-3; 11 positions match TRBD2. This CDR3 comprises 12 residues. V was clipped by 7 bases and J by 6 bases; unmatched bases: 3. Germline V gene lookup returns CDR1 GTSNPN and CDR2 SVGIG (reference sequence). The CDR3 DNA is TGTGCCTCTAGCGGGGGGATTGATACGCAGTATTTT. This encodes CASSGGIDTQYF. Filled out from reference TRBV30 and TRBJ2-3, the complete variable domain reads SQTIHQWPATLVQPVGSPLSLECTVEGTSNPNLYWYRQAAGRGLQLLFYSVGIGQISSEVPQNLSASRPQDRQFILSSKKLLLSDSGFYLCASSGGIDTQYFGPGTRLTVL.

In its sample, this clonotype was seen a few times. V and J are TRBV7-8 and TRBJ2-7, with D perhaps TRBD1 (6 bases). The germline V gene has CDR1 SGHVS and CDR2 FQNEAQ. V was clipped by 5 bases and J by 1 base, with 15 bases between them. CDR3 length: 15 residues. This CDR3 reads CASSMMTGTSYEQYF. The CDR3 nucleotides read TGTGCCAGCAGCATGATGACAGGAACGTCCTACGAGCAGTACTTC.

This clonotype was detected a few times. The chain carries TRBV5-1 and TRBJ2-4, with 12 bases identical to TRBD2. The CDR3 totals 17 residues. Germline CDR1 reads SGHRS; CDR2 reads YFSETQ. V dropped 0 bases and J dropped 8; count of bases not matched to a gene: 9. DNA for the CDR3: TGCGCCAGCAGCTTGGAGGGACTAGCGGGCGGAGATGACATTCAGTACTTC. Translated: CASSLEGLAGGDDIQYF.

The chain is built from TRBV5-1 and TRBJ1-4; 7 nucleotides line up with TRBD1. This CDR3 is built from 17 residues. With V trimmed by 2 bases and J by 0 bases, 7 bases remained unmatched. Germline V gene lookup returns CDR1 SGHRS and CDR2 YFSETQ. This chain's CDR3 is CASSLQGPRPTNEKLFF. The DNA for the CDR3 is TGCGCCAGCAGCTTACAGGGGCCGCGACCAACTAATGAAAAACTGTTTTTT.

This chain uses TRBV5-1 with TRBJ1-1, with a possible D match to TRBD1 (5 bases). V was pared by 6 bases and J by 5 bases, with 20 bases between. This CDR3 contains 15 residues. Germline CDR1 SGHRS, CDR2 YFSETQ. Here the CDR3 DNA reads TGCGCCAGCACCAATGCCGGGGGGAGATCTACTGAAGCTTTCTTT. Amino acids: CASTNAGGRSTEAFF.

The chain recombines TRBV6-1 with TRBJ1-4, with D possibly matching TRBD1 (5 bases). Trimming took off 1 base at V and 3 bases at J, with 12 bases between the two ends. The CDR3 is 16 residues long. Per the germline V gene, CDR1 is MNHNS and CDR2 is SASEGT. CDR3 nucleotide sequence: TGTGCCAGCAGTGAAGGCGGGACGGCTCCTAATGAAAAACTGTTTTTT. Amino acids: CASSEGGTAPNEKLFF.

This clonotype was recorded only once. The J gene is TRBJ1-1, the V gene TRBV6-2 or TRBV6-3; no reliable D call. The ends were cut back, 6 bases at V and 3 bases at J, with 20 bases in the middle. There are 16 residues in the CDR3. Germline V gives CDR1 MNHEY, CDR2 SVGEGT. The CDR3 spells CASRDPPGSMDTEAFF. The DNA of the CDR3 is TGTGCCAGCAGGGATCCTCCCGGGAGCATGGACACTGAAGCTTTCTTT.

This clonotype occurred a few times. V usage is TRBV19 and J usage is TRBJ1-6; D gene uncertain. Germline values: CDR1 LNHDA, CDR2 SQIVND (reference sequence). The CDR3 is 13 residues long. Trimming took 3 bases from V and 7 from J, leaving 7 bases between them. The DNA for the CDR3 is TGTGCCAGTAGTATTGGACGAAATTCACCCCTCCACTTT. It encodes CASSIGRNSPLHF. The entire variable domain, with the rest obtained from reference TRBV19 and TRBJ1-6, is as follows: DGGITQSPKYLFRKEGQNVTLSCEQNLNHDAMYWYRQDPGQGLRLIYYSQIVNDFQKGDIAEGYSVSREKKESFPLTVTSAQKNPTAFYLCASSIGRNSPLHFGNGTRLTVT.

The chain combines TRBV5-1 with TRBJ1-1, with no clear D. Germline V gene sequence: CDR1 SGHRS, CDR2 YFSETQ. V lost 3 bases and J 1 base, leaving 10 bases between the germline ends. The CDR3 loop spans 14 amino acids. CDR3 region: CASSWAVGNTEAFF. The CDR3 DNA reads TGCGCCAGCAGCTGGGCCGTGGGGAACACTGAAGCTTTCTTT.

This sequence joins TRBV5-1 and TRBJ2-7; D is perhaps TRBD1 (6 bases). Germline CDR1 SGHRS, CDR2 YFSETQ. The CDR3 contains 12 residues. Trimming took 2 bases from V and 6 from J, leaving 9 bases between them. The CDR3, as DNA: TGCGCCAGCAGCTTACAGGGATCCGAGCAGTACTTC. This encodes CASSLQGSEQYF.

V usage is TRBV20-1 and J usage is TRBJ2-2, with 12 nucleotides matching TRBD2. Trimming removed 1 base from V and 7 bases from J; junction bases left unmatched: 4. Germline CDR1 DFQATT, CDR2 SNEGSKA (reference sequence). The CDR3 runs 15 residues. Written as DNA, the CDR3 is TGCAGTGCTAGAGCTAGCGGGAGGGATAACGGGGAGCTGTTTTTT. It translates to CSARASGRDNGELFF.

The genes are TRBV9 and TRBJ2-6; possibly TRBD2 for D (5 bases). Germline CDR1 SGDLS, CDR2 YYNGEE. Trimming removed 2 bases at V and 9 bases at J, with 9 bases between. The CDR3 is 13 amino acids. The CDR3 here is CASSVLTSNVLTF. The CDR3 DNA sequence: TGTGCCAGCAGCGTGCTTACTAGCAACGTCCTGACTTTC.

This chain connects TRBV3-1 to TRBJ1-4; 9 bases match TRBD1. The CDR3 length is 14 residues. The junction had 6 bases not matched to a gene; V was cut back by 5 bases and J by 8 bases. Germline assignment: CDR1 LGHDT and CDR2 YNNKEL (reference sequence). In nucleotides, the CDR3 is TGTGCCAGCAGCGGGGGGACAGGGAGCGAAAAACTGTTTTTT. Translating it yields CASSGGTGSEKLFF.

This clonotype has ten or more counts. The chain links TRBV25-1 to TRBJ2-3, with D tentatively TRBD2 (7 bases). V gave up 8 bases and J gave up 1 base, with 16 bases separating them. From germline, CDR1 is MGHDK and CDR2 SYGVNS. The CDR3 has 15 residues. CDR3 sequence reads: CASCSKGGGTDTQYF. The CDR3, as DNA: TGTGCCAGCTGCTCGAAGGGGGGGGGCACAGATACGCAGTATTTT.

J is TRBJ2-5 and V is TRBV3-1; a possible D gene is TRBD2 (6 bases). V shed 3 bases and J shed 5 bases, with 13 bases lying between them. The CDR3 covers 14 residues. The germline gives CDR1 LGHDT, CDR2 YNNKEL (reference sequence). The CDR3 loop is CASSQSGGPETQYF. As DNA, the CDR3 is TGTGCCAGCAGCCAGTCAGGAGGGCCGGAGACCCAGTACTTC.

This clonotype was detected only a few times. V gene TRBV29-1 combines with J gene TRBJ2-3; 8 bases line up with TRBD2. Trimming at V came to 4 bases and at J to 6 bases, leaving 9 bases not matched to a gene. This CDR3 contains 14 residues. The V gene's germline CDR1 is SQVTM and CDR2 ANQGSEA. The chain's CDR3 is CSVAPGGGSDTQYF. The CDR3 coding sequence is TGCAGCGTTGCACCGGGAGGGGGATCGGATACGCAGTATTTT.

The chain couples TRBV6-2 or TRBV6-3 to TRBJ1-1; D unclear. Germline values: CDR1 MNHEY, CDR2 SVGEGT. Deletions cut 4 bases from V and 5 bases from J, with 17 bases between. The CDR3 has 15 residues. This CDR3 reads CASSSTEGKGTEAFF. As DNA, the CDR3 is TGTGCCAGCAGTTCCACAGAGGGCAAGGGTACTGAAGCTTTCTTT.

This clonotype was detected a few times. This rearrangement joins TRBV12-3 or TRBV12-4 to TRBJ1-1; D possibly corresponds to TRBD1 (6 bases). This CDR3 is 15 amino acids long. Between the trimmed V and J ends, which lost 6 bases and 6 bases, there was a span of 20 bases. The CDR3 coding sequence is TGTGCCAGCAGCCCGCCCAGGGGCACGGCCCCTGAAGCTTTCTTT. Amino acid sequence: CASSPPRGTAPEAFF.

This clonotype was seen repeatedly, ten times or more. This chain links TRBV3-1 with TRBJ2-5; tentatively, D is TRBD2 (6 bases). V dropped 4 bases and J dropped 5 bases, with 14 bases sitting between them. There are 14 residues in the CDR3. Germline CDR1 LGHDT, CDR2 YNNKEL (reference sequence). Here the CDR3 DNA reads TGTGCCAGCAGCCCCCGAGGAGGGGTCGAGACCCAGTACTTC. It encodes CASSPRGGVETQYF.

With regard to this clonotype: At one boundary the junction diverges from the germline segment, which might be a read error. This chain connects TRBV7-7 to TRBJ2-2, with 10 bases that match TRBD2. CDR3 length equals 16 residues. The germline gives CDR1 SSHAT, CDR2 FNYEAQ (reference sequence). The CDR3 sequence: CASSLVLAGADGELFF. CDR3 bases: TGTGCTAGCAGCTTAGTCCTAGCGGGAGCTGACGGGGAGCTGTTTTTT.

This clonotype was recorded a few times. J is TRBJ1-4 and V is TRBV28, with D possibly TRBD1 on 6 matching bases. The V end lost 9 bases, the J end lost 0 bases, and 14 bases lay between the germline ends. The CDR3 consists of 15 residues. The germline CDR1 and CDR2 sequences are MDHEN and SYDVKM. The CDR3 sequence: CASRQEGATNEKLFF. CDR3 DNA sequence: TGTGCCAGTCGACAGGAGGGGGCAACTAATGAAAAACTGTTTTTT. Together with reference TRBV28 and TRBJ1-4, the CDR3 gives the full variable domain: DVKVTQSSRYLVKRTGEKVFLECVQDMDHENMFWYRQDPGLGLRLIYFSYDVKMKEKGDIPEGYSVSREKKERFSLILESASTNQTSMYLCASRQEGATNEKLFFGSGTQLSVL.

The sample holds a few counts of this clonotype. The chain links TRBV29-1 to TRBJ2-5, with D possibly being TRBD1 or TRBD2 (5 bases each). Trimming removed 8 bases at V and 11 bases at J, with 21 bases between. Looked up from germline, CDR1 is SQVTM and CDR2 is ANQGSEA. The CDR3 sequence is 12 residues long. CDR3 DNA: TGCAGCTTTATAGGGACGGTGGGGGAGCAGTACTTC. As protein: CSFIGTVGEQYF.

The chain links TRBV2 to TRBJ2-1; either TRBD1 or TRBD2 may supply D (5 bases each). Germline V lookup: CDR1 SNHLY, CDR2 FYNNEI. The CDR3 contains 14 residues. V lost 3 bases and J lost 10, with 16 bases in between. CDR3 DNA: TGTGCCAGCAGTGAGGTAATCGGGGCGGACGAGCAGTTCTTC. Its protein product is CASSEVIGADEQFF.

The CDR3 region is CASSQRVGASSYNEQFF. In nucleotides, the CDR3 is TGTGCCAGCAGCCAAAGAGTTGGCGCGAGCTCCTACAATGAGCAGTTCTTC. The chain is built from TRBV3-1 and TRBJ2-1; D unclear. CDR1 and CDR2 from the germline V gene are LGHDT and YNNKEL (reference sequence). This CDR3 contains 17 residues. The V gene lost 2 bases and the J gene lost 0 bases, with 14 bases spanning the gap.